One sample yielded the 8 T cell receptor beta chains listed below, sequenced in a study of shared clonotypes between healthy human individuals. Produced via immunoSEQ multiplex PCR; TCRdb's table is partial and in-frame only. The sample contains 1.5 million to 2.5 million clones, approximately 95% of which appear only once. Only CD45RO-negative cells positively selected for CCR7 counted as naive CD8 cells, so terminally differentiated effector memory CD45RA+ cells were excluded. The specimen sequenced was naive CD8+ T cells sorted from blood. These receptors were collected from a man aged 18-30 years in good health.

This sequence joins TRBV6-5 and TRBJ2-7, with D perhaps matching TRBD2 (6 bases). This CDR3 contains 14 residues. V shed 2 bases and J shed 3 bases, with 11 bases lying between them. CDR1 is MNHEY, CDR2 SVGAGI, per germline. The CDR3, as DNA: TGTGCCAGCAGTTACGGAGGGTTAGACTACGAGCAGTACTTC. Amino acid sequence: CASSYGGLDYEQYF.

The V call is TRBV4-3, the J call TRBJ2-2, with 10 bases fitting TRBD1. Germline CDR1 is LGHNA and CDR2 is YSLEER. Unmatched junction bases numbered 17, after V lost 0 bases and J lost 7 bases. The CDR3 is 20 amino acids. The CDR3 nucleotides read TGCGCCAGCAGCCAAGATTCCGTCGGGACAGGGGAAAGTTTTGGCGGGGAGCTGTTTTTT. This encodes CASSQDSVGTGESFGGELFF.

The genes are TRBV11-3 and TRBJ2-1; 11 nucleotides line up with TRBD1. Losses at the gene ends were 4 bases for V and 9 bases for J; bases not matched to a gene: 2. The V gene's germline CDR1 is SGHNT and CDR2 YENEEA. The CDR3 is 13 amino acids. The CDR3 sequence is CASSWTGGFEQFF. The CDR3 nucleotides are TGTGCCAGCAGCTGGACAGGGGGCTTTGAGCAGTTCTTC.

In regard to this clone: Other DNA variants within this sample encode the same CDR3. This chain uses TRBV5-1 with TRBJ1-1; D unclear. With 1 base removed from V and 1 base from J, the gap between germline ends came to 5 bases. The CDR3 runs 13 residues. Germline lookup yields CDR1 SGHRS and CDR2 YFSETQ. CDR3 sequence reads: CASSLFQNTEAFF. The CDR3 DNA sequence: TGCGCCAGCAGCTTGTTCCAGAACACTGAAGCTTTCTTT.

A single count supports this clone. V gene TRBV4-3 combines with J gene TRBJ1-2; TRBD1 might be the D (5 bases). V lost 3 bases and J lost 8, with 28 bases in between. This CDR3 comprises 18 residues. Per the germline V gene, CDR1 is LGHNA and CDR2 is YSLEER. This CDR3 reads CASSHGEGVDLEIRGYTF. The CDR3 DNA sequence: TGCGCCAGCAGCCATGGCGAAGGGGTAGACTTGGAAATACGGGGCTACACCTTC.

The V call is TRBV5-1, the J call TRBJ1-1, with D unresolved. The V gene's germline CDR1 is SGHRS and CDR2 YFSETQ. V lost 0 bases and J 3 bases, leaving 6 bases between the germline ends. CDR3 length equals 13 residues. CDR3 region: CASSLGWDTEAFF. CDR3 coding DNA: TGCGCCAGCAGCTTGGGGTGGGACACTGAAGCTTTCTTT.

This sequence joins TRBV27 and TRBJ1-4; D gene uncertain. The germline gives CDR1 MNHEY, CDR2 SMNVEV (reference sequence). CDR3 size: 15 residues. Trimming took 4 bases from V and 1 from J, leaving 10 bases between them. The DNA for the CDR3 is TGTGCCAGCAGTTCGCATCGGGGAACTAATGAAAAACTGTTTTTT. Its translation is CASSSHRGTNEKLFF. The entire variable domain, with the rest obtained from reference TRBV27 and TRBJ1-4, is as follows: EAQVTQNPRYLITVTGKKLTVTCSQNMNHEYMSWYRQDPGLGLRQIYYSMNVEVTDKGDVPEGYKVSRKEKRNFPLILESPSPNQTSLYFCASSSHRGTNEKLFFGSGTQLSVL.

On this clone itself: The same CDR3 is also encoded by other DNA sequences in this sample. This chain joins TRBV15 and TRBJ1-5; the D is unclear. The germline V and J ends were trimmed by 0 bases and 4 bases, with 10 bases remaining between them. The CDR3 has 15 amino acids. Per germline, CDR1 LNHNV and CDR2 YYDKDF (reference sequence). The CDR3 sequence: CATSRDLGRNQPQHF. CDR3 in DNA: TGTGCCACCAGCAGAGATCTAGGGAGGAATCAGCCCCAGCATTTT. The complete variable domain, with remaining parts taken from reference TRBV15 and TRBJ1-5, reads DAMVIQNPRYQVTQFGKPVTLSCSQTLNHNVMYWYQQKSSQAPKLLFHYYDKDFNNEADTPDNFQSRRPNTSFCFLDIRSPGLGDTAMYLCATSRDLGRNQPQHFGDGTRLSIL.